The 32 T cell receptor beta chains in this list originate from one sample, sequenced in a study of regulatory T cells in long-lasting Graves disease. As for time point: newly diagnosed GD, antithyroid drugs for less than 3 months. There was RNA extracted from PBMCs, and the TCR library was made from it. Arm-PCR of CDR3 regions and iRepertoire HTBI primers were used to build TCR beta libraries. TCRdb itself ran the multiplex PCR reads through MiXCR, one entry per CDR3 protein. The table shows hundreds of thousands of distinct CDR3 sequences, with 13% occurring only once. These sequences were also reported in another study, on T cells in Graves' hyperthyroidism and ophthalmopathy.

The sequencing used peripheral blood mononuclear cells (PBMCs), collected at new diagnosis, from a patient treated with antithyroid drugs. The receptors here all came from a man aged 25 to 40 with Graves disease.

The table lists this clonotype with many counts. This chain uses TRBV7-8 with TRBJ1-2; weak D call: TRBD1 (6 bases). CDR3 length equals 17 residues. Trimming pared 4 bases from V and 2 bases from J, leaving 20 bases between. Germline CDR1 is SGHVS and CDR2 is FQNEAQ. For the CDR3, the DNA is TGTGCCAGCAGCTCAGGGGCCCGAAAGGGCGGAAACTATGGCTACACCTTC. Protein product: CASSSGARKGGNYGYTF.

In its sample, this clonotype was seen a few times. Germline is not matched at one junction end, which may reflect a read error. The rearrangement uses TRBV4-1 and TRBJ2-7; 10 nucleotides agree with TRBD1. The CDR3 is 13 amino acids. Looked up from germline, CDR1 is MGHRA and CDR2 is YSYEKL. The CDR3 nucleotides are TGCGCCAGCAGCCAAGGACAGGGGGCGGGCTCGACTTTC. The encoded protein is CASSQGQGAGSTF.

Comments on this clonotype: Just one base apart from a much larger clone, this may be a read error. J is TRBJ2-7 and V is TRBV6-1; 9 bases fit TRBD2. Germline V gene data show CDR1 as MNHNS and CDR2 as SASEGT. This CDR3 region has 15 residues. In DNA form, the CDR3 reads TGTACCAGCAGGAACGCCGGACTAGCGTCGGACGAGCAGTACTTC. Residues: CTSRNAGLASDEQYF.

This clonotype was counted at least ten times. V gene TRBV20-1 combines with J gene TRBJ2-1, with D possibly being TRBD2 (5 bases). V lost 1 base to trimming and J lost 8 bases, with 15 bases between them. The CDR3 consists of 14 residues. Germline values: CDR1 DFQATT, CDR2 SNEGSKA (reference sequence). The CDR3 nucleotides are TGCAGTGCTAGAGTAATAGGAGTGCGGGATGAGCAGTTCTTC. It translates to CSARVIGVRDEQFF.

The table lists this clonotype with many counts. The chain has TRBV6-1 and TRBJ2-7; 7 bases are a match to TRBD1. The V gene end was trimmed by 5 bases and the J gene end by 2 bases; junction bases not matched to a gene: 18. The CDR3 runs 18 residues. The germline gives CDR1 MNHNS, CDR2 SASEGT. CDR3 sequence reads: CASSPYGPTGTVTYEQYF. The CDR3 DNA reads TGTGCCAGCAGTCCATACGGACCCACCGGGACAGTCACCTACGAGCAGTACTTC.

This clonotype has only a few counts. The chain carries TRBV20-1 and TRBJ1-2; perhaps TRBD1 as D (5 bases). Germline CDR1 and CDR2: DFQATT and SNEGSKA (reference sequence). The CDR3 runs 13 residues. V was pared by 3 bases and J by 0 bases, with 8 bases between. CDR3 amino acids: CSASRGANYGYTF. In DNA, the CDR3 is TGCAGTGCTAGTAGAGGGGCTAACTATGGCTACACCTTC.

This clonotype was found many times. The J gene is TRBJ2-3, the V gene TRBV11-2; tentative D call: TRBD1 (5 bases). Germline values: CDR1 SGHAT, CDR2 FQNNGV. The CDR3 sequence is 14 residues long. Between the trimmed V and J ends, which lost 1 base and 2 bases, there was a span of 7 bases. In DNA form, the CDR3 reads TGTGCCAGCAGCTTAGTGGACAACACAGATACGCAGTATTTT. Translation: CASSLVDNTDTQYF. Supplemented by reference TRBV11-2 and TRBJ2-3, the full variable domain reads EAGVAQSPRYKIIEKRQSVAFWCNPISGHATLYWYQQILGQGPKLLIQFQNNGVVDDSQLPKDRFSAERLKGVDSTLKIQPAKLEDSAVYLCASSLVDNTDTQYFGPGTRLTVL.

In this sample, this clonotype turned up many times. The chain combines TRBV7-9 with TRBJ1-1, with D perhaps matching TRBD1 (6 bases). The CDR3 has 12 residues. V lost 5 bases and J 11 bases, leaving 15 bases between the germline ends. Germline values: CDR1 SEHNR, CDR2 FQNEAQ (reference sequence). This CDR3 reads CASSTGHNFAFF. The DNA for the CDR3 is TGTGCCAGCAGCACGGGACACAACTTCGCTTTCTTT.

This chain connects TRBV20-1 to TRBJ2-1; D gene unclear. This CDR3 region has 13 residues. Trimming cost V 5 bases and J 12 bases, with 20 bases left between them. The V gene's germline CDR1 is DFQATT and CDR2 SNEGSKA (reference sequence). The CDR3: CSAARLELGLQFF. The CDR3 DNA reads as TGCAGTGCTGCCCGACTCGAATTAGGTTTGCAGTTCTTC.

The chain recombines TRBV9 with TRBJ2-2; TRBD2 might be the D (5 bases). The CDR3 has 18 amino acids. The V end lost 4 bases, the J end lost 5 bases, and 24 bases lay between the germline ends. Germline lookup yields CDR1 SGDLS and CDR2 YYNGEE. The CDR3, as DNA: TGTGCCAGCAGCTCTCCCCCGGGCGGGTCGGTGCGTACCGGGGAGCTGTTTTTT. The encoded protein is CASSSPPGGSVRTGELFF.

Concerning this clonotype: Being one base from a much bigger clone, this may be a read error. The J gene is TRBJ1-1, the V gene TRBV29-1; D ambiguous. The germline V gene has CDR1 SQVTM and CDR2 ANQGSEA. The CDR3 consists of 13 residues. Trimming removed 4 bases from V and 1 base from J, with 10 bases in between. CDR3 amino acids: CSVGAAGNTEAFF. DNA of the CDR3: TGCAGCGTTGGGGCAGCGGGGAACACTGAAGCTTTCTTT.

The genes are TRBV19 and TRBJ2-4; D gene uncertain. The germline V gene encodes CDR1 LNHDA and CDR2 SQIVND (reference sequence). There are 16 residues in the CDR3. V lost 3 bases, J lost 1 base, and 13 bases lay in between. CDR3 DNA: TGTGCCAGTAGTATGTGGTTAGGATTGGCCAAAAACATTCAGTACTTC. Its translation: CASSMWLGLAKNIQYF.

At least ten counts were recorded for this clonotype. CDR3 residues: CASSPTGVGYGYTF. CDR3 sequence (DNA): TGTGCCAGCAGTCCTACAGGGGTGGGCTATGGCTACACCTTC. The chain carries TRBV12-3 or TRBV12-4 and TRBJ1-2, with TRBD1 matching 7 bases. Trimming at V came to 5 bases and at J to 4 bases, leaving 7 bases not matched to a gene. The CDR3 extends over 14 amino acids.

The table lists this clonotype with a few counts. The chain combines TRBV7-2 with TRBJ2-3, with 9 positions matching TRBD2. Per germline, CDR1 SGHTA and CDR2 FQGNSA. V trimming: 8 bases; J trimming: 4 bases; junction bases outside the gene matches: 4. This CDR3 has 13 amino acids. In nucleotides, the CDR3 is TGTGCCAGCGGGGGGACTAGCCCAGATACGCAGTATTTT. It codes for CASGGTSPDTQYF.

This clonotype was detected ten times or more. The rearrangement joins TRBV5-1 to TRBJ2-7, with no clear D. V was shortened by 4 bases and J by 9 bases, with 14 bases between the two germline ends. The length of the CDR3 is 12 residues. Germline values: CDR1 SGHRS, CDR2 YFSETQ. CDR3 in amino acids: CASSETQGSQYF. The CDR3 DNA sequence: TGCGCCAGCAGCGAGACCCAAGGGTCGCAGTACTTC.

This clonotype was detected many times. The V gene is TRBV6-1, the J gene TRBJ1-1; D may be TRBD1 (6 bases). The V and J ends lost 8 bases and 1 base respectively, with 14 bases between them. This CDR3 has 14 residues. CDR1 MNHNS and CDR2 SASEGT come from the germline V gene. CDR3 sequence reads: CASPQGRKNTEAFF. The CDR3 DNA sequence: TGTGCCAGCCCCCAGGGGCGGAAGAACACTGAAGCTTTCTTT.

This clonotype has only a few counts. The chain has TRBV18 and TRBJ2-5; 8 bases are shared with TRBD2. The trim removed 3 bases at V and 1 base at J, leaving 4 bases unmatched. This CDR3 is built from 15 residues. The germline V gene encodes CDR1 KGHSH and CDR2 LQKENI. This CDR3 is CASSPSGSPQETQYF. CDR3 nucleotide sequence: TGTGCCAGCTCACCGAGCGGGAGCCCCCAAGAGACCCAGTACTTC.

The rearrangement joins TRBV9 to TRBJ1-5, with D perhaps matching TRBD1 (5 bases). Trimming took off 5 bases at V and 4 bases at J, with 16 bases between the two ends. There are 15 residues in the CDR3. The V gene's germline CDR1 is SGDLS and CDR2 YYNGEE. In DNA form, the CDR3 reads TGTGCCAGCAGTGGGGCCGGGAATGATAATCAGCCCCAGCATTTT. It encodes CASSGAGNDNQPQHF.

In its sample, this clonotype was seen many times. This chain joins TRBV7-2 and TRBJ1-1; D might be TRBD1 (6 bases). Trimming stripped 1 base from V and 7 bases from J, with 19 bases between. The germline gives CDR1 SGHTA, CDR2 FQGNSA. The CDR3 has 16 amino acids. The CDR3, as DNA: TGTGCCAGCAGCTTAGAGGTGGGCCAGGGGCGGGATGAAGCTTTCTTT. Translation gives CASSLEVGQGRDEAFF. Supplemented by reference TRBV7-2 and TRBJ1-1, the full variable domain reads GAGVSQSPSNKVTEKGKDVELRCDPISGHTALYWYRQSLGQGLEFLIYFQGNSAPDKSGLPSDRFSAERTGGSVSTLTIQRTQQEDSAVYLCASSLEVGQGRDEAFFGQGTRLTVV.

This clonotype was seen repeatedly, ten times or more. This chain joins TRBV11-2 and TRBJ2-7; maybe TRBD1 (6 bases). The CDR3 is 13 amino acids. V was shortened by 3 bases and J by 5 bases, with 11 bases between the two germline ends. CDR1 and CDR2 from the germline V gene are SGHAT and FQNNGV. CDR3 loop: CASSLLTGHEQYF. CDR3 nucleotides: TGTGCCAGCAGCTTGCTCACAGGGCACGAGCAGTACTTC.

Worth noting for this clonotype: A much larger clonotype is one base distant, so this may be a read error. The J gene is TRBJ2-2, the V gene TRBV9; D tentatively reads TRBD1 or TRBD2 (6 bases each). This CDR3 is built from 16 residues. Germline assignment: CDR1 SGDLS and CDR2 YYNGEE. The CDR3, as DNA: TGTGCCAGCAGCGGGTCAGGGGTAGCGGAGGCCGGGAAGCTGTTTTTT. This gives the protein CASSGSGVAEAGKLFF.

This chain links TRBV12-3 or TRBV12-4 with TRBJ2-3; 9 bases match TRBD2. This CDR3 is built from 14 residues. Trimming took 7 bases from V and 9 from J; bases not matched to a gene: 11. CDR3 protein: CASTPSGVPGTQYF. The CDR3 DNA is TGTGCCAGCACGCCTAGCGGGGTCCCGGGGACGCAGTATTTT.

This clonotype turned up a few times. Here the CDR3 DNA reads TGTGCCAGCCGGAGAGATTCGGGCAATGAGCAGTTCTTC. It yields the protein CASRRDSGNEQFF. The rearrangement uses TRBV7-8 and TRBJ2-1; D is uncertain. The CDR3 is 13 residues long. Trimming took off 8 bases at V and 6 bases at J, with 14 bases between the two ends. Germline V CDR1 and CDR2: SGHVS, FQNEAQ.

The table lists this clonotype with a few counts. This chain connects TRBV9 to TRBJ2-7; D possibly uses TRBD1 or TRBD2 (7 bases each). The CDR3 is 15 amino acids. V was cut by 2 bases and J by 6 bases, with 18 bases left in between. Germline CDR1 SGDLS, CDR2 YYNGEE. The DNA of the CDR3 is TGTGCCAGCAGCGTCCGGGGGGACAGCCTGGCCGAGCAGTACTTC. It specifies CASSVRGDSLAEQYF.

This clonotype was seen many times. The chain links TRBV18 to TRBJ2-1; a weak D match, TRBD2 (6 bases). Trimming shortened V by 3 bases and J by 7 bases, and 13 bases separated the two germline ends. This CDR3 has 14 amino acids. Germline CDR1 is KGHSH and CDR2 is LQKENI. CDR3 DNA: TGTGCCAGCTCACCGGGGACTGGCTGGAATGAGCAGTTCTTC. Translating gives CASSPGTGWNEQFF.

About this clonotype itself: This may stem from a read error, because a much larger clone lies one nucleotide away. V usage is TRBV2 and J usage is TRBJ2-5; 10 bases align to TRBD1. The CDR3 contains 14 residues. Germline V gives CDR1 SNHLY, CDR2 FYNNEI. DNA for the CDR3: TGTGCCGGCAGGGGGACAGGGGTGCAAGAGACCCAGTACTTC. This sequence encodes CAGRGTGVQETQYF.

In nucleotides, the CDR3 is TGTGCCAGCAGCTTATCGGCCTCGCAGGCGGGTGGCTACACCTTC. Translating it yields CASSLSASQAGGYTF. The genes are TRBV7-2 and TRBJ1-2; D is unclear. This CDR3 contains 15 residues. Deletions cut 2 bases from V and 7 bases from J, with 17 bases between. Per germline, CDR1 SGHTA and CDR2 FQGNSA.

In its sample, this clonotype was seen a few times. V gene TRBV5-1 combines with J gene TRBJ1-1; D might be TRBD1 (6 bases). The V gene's germline CDR1 is SGHRS and CDR2 YFSETQ. V dropped 3 bases and J dropped 5 bases, with 14 bases sitting between them. The CDR3 sequence is 14 residues long. The CDR3 reads CASSYRVGRTEAFF. CDR3 DNA: TGCGCCAGCAGCTACAGGGTGGGGAGAACTGAAGCTTTCTTT.

This clonotype was seen at least ten times. The chain has TRBV2 and TRBJ2-5, with no clear D. V shed 7 bases and J shed 7 bases, with 10 bases lying between them. CDR1 and CDR2 from the germline V gene are SNHLY and FYNNEI. The CDR3 has 11 residues. The CDR3 sequence: CASTTFGTQYF. CDR3 nucleotides: TGTGCCAGCACCACCTTCGGGACCCAGTACTTC.

The table lists this clonotype with many counts. In DNA, the CDR3 is TGTGCCAGCAGTCGAGCCGGGACAGGGGGCTACGAGCAGTACTTC. Protein product: CASSRAGTGGYEQYF. The chain couples TRBV12-3 or TRBV12-4 to TRBJ2-7, with 11 bases lining up with TRBD1. The CDR3 spans 15 residues. V was pared by 5 bases and J by 3 bases, with 6 bases of the junction left unmatched.

This chain joins TRBV5-6 and TRBJ2-1, with 7 bases lining up with TRBD1. CDR3 length equals 13 residues. Germline values: CDR1 SGHDT, CDR2 YYEEEE. V lost 0 bases, J lost 9 bases, and 3 bases stayed unmatched. In nucleotides, the CDR3 is TGTGCCAGCAGCTTGGACAGGGGTGGTGAGCAGTTCTTC. It yields the protein CASSLDRGGEQFF. The variable domain in full, with the rest retrieved from reference TRBV5-6 and TRBJ2-1, is DAGVTQSPTHLIKTRGQQVTLRCSPKSGHDTVSWYQQALGQGPQFIFQYYEEEERQRGNFPDRFSGHQFPNYSSELNVNALLLGDSALYLCASSLDRGGEQFFGPGTRLTVL.

This clonotype was counted many times. This sequence joins TRBV29-1 and TRBJ1-1; weak D call: TRBD1 (5 bases). This CDR3 is 14 amino acids long. Germline V gene data show CDR1 as SQVTM and CDR2 as ANQGSEA. V dropped 4 bases and J dropped 1 base, with 13 bases sitting between them. This chain's CDR3 is CSVGWGSANTEAFF. The DNA for the CDR3 is TGCAGCGTTGGGTGGGGCAGCGCGAACACTGAAGCTTTCTTT.